The rows below give T cell receptor beta chains drawn from one sample of a study of tumor-infiltrating lymphocytes in primary liver carcinoma. One entry per CDR3 protein results from TCRdb running MiXCR on the multiplex PCR reads. This table has 90,000 to 140,000 distinct CDR3 sequences, approximately 78% appearing once. Sample: liver tumor tissue from sampling region 3. The receptor set was obtained from a man aged 40-49 years with primary liver carcinoma and hepatitis B virus infection. The CDR3 runs from the conserved cysteine through the conserved F or W. Fields, in order: V gene, D gene, CDR3 protein. The D gene is left open where the match is weak.

v_gene: TRBV6-6; d_gene: -; CDR3aa: CANSYSGDLGTQYF
v_gene: TRBV29-1; d_gene: TRBD2; CDR3aa: CSIERREVTGTQYF
v_gene: TRBV5-1; d_gene: -; CDR3aa: CASSLVGSFGSGTGTQYF
v_gene: TRBV6-5; d_gene: -; CDR3aa: CASSYGDGGYEILFF
v_gene: TRBV11-2; d_gene: -; CDR3aa: CTSSPWTANAGELFF
v_gene: TRBV4-2; d_gene: -; CDR3aa: CASSHTRGQGNNEQFF
v_gene: TRBV11-2; d_gene: TRBD2; CDR3aa: CASRLVTSWGTGELLF
v_gene: TRBV4-2; d_gene: -; CDR3aa: CASNQDGGRTYKEQFF
v_gene: TRBV6-1; d_gene: -; CDR3aa: CASSEQGMAGAKVLTF
v_gene: TRBV29-1; d_gene: TRBD1; CDR3aa: CSVKADRGRAWTQYF
v_gene: TRBV12-3/TRBV12-4; d_gene: -; CDR3aa: CARSYDSLNSPLHF
v_gene: TRBV7-2; d_gene: TRBD2; CDR3aa: CASSLRCLAGGEQYF
v_gene: TRBV11-1; d_gene: -; CDR3aa: CTSSYTGPFSGGLFF
v_gene: TRBV6-5; d_gene: TRBD2; CDR3aa: CASNPGLEGIDTQYF
v_gene: TRBV11-3; d_gene: TRBD2; CDR3aa: CANSKEVAGGGTDTQYF
v_gene: TRBV5-1; d_gene: -; CDR3aa: CASSLSHSTDTGELFF
v_gene: TRBV6-1; d_gene: -; CDR3aa: CASSAQGRNEAFF
v_gene: TRBV6-1; d_gene: TRBD1; CDR3aa: CASSYRQGILVKNIQYF
v_gene: TRBV5-4; d_gene: -; CDR3aa: CASRRQGGSDTQYF
v_gene: TRBV11-2; d_gene: -; CDR3aa: CASSLRGNTVAFF
v_gene: TRBV5-6; d_gene: -; CDR3aa: CASSFRGTAVNEQYF
v_gene: TRBV29-1; d_gene: TRBD1; CDR3aa: CSVGGTVNQSQHF
v_gene: TRBV28; d_gene: -; CDR3aa: CASSLGGKYTQYF
v_gene: TRBV29-1; d_gene: -; CDR3aa: CSVRWGAIETFF
v_gene: TRBV6-2/TRBV6-3; d_gene: -; CDR3aa: CTSSPVQGGEQYF
v_gene: TRBV20-1; d_gene: TRBD2; CDR3aa: CNATTVGLAEEQYF
v_gene: TRBV10-2; d_gene: -; CDR3aa: CASSGVSYEQYF
v_gene: TRBV6-5; d_gene: -; CDR3aa: CANRYSPTGNTEAFF
v_gene: TRBV29-1; d_gene: -; CDR3aa: CSIEDPDGSSYEQYF
v_gene: TRBV11-3; d_gene: -; CDR3aa: CASSGSPEGGVDTQYF
v_gene: TRBV7-8; d_gene: -; CDR3aa: CASSLGQNHGYSF
v_gene: TRBV4-1; d_gene: -; CDR3aa: CPSRVNSVRTDTQYF
v_gene: TRBV6-6; d_gene: TRBD1; CDR3aa: CASGNRDRGRGGKLFF
v_gene: TRBV6-2/TRBV6-3; d_gene: TRBD1; CDR3aa: CASSWTGCYEQYF
v_gene: TRBV12-3/TRBV12-4; d_gene: -; CDR3aa: CASRSVQGIGYGYTF
v_gene: TRBV4-1; d_gene: -; CDR3aa: CASRSEESGQLNSVHFF
v_gene: TRBV28; d_gene: -; CDR3aa: CASSPTGELAKNIQYF
v_gene: TRBV11-2; d_gene: -; CDR3aa: CASSLVGVTGSNQPRHF
v_gene: TRBV14; d_gene: -; CDR3aa: CAGSRAQERMNTEAFF
v_gene: TRBV11-1; d_gene: -; CDR3aa: CSSSRTRVSPLHF
v_gene: TRBV6-6; d_gene: TRBD2; CDR3aa: CACSYSIGGTSRQDEQFF
v_gene: TRBV28; d_gene: -; CDR3aa: CASSSNPGATISGYTIYF
v_gene: TRBV28; d_gene: -; CDR3aa: CASGTYRAKAKNIQYF
v_gene: TRBV5-5; d_gene: -; CDR3aa: CATSSKTRGEIQYF
v_gene: TRBV6-6; d_gene: -; CDR3aa: CASSYLGGGQETQYF
v_gene: TRBV10-3; d_gene: -; CDR3aa: CAISDREKGMESQYF
v_gene: TRBV7-9; d_gene: TRBD2; CDR3aa: CASRWASGRGLGEQYF
v_gene: TRBV4-2; d_gene: -; CDR3aa: CASSEAAGAGNQPQYF
v_gene: TRBV1; d_gene: -; CDR3aa: CTNSHDIQETQYF
v_gene: TRBV6-2/TRBV6-3; d_gene: -; CDR3aa: CANSNRNNRENEQFF